This entry describes one T cell receptor beta chain. Its antigen remains unknown. This CDR3 is 13 amino acids long. V was pared by 0 bases and J by 2 bases, with 5 bases between. Germline-derived CDR1 and CDR2 are LGHNA and YNFKEQ. The data were produced by immunoSEQ multiplex PCR, yet TCRdb's version contains in-frame clones alone and is incomplete. This sample yields 100,000 to 130,000 clones, of which roughly 89% are seen a single time; approximately 22% belongs to the top ten. The data stem from a study of T cell responses to AZD1222 COVID-19 vaccine. Study-level information: Investigators merged groups given second doses at roughly 4 or roughly 12 weeks.

Study-level points and caveats: Nearly half of the spike-specific TCRs reportedly recognize variant regions that carry no mutations. Just a handful of AZD1222 recipients tested seropositive at baseline. Without day 14 samples, only post-peak T cell repertoires were studied.

V is TRBV4-2 and J is TRBJ2-7; no firm D call. The sequencing here drew on peripheral blood, taken on day 0 of AZD1222 vaccination. The receptor comes from an adult in good health. The CDR3 is CASSQEGAYEQYF. In DNA, the CDR3 is TGTGCCAGCAGCCAAGAGGGTGCCTACGAGCAGTACTTC.